This TCR beta chain derives from a study of blood T cells in healthy people across ages. A J-beta primer mix and a sample-barcoded 5' primer were used in a second PCR of roughly 6 to 11 cycles. TCRdb processed the 5' RACE reads anew with MiXCR; each CDR3 protein has one entry. In the table there are approximately 1,100,000 distinct CDR3 sequences, 35% to 50% of which are singletons. Specimen: blood. The source is a woman between 55 and 75 years old in good health.

This chain's CDR3 is CASSQGFEDRVAYEQYF. The CDR3 DNA reads TGCGCCAGCAGCCAAGGATTTGAAGACAGGGTCGCCTACGAGCAGTACTTC. The rearrangement links TRBV4-1 to TRBJ2-7; 7 bases are shared with TRBD1. CDR3 length: 17 amino acids. Germline values: CDR1 MGHRA, CDR2 YSYEKL. After removal of 1 base from V and 2 bases from J, the junction contained 11 bases not matched to a gene.